The entry that follows covers one TCR beta chain sequence. Its antigen remains unidentified. The Oncomine TCR Beta short-read assay was applied to DNA of cultured CD4+ T cells. The genomic DNA was obtained from cultured CD4+ T cells by extraction with the QIAamp micro DNA kit. MiXCR was run by TCRdb on the PCR reads, yielding one entry per CDR3 protein. The data contain 6,500 to 9,000 distinct CDR3 sequences, 30% to 40% of them seen just once; the ten biggest clones take up 20% to 30%. Treatment given: approximately 11-day PBMC culture with coronavirus spike peptide pools or control peptides (ViraFEST assay). CD4+ T cells of the unexposed donor were collected before the COVID-19 pandemic (2011-2018). The CDR3 extends over 14 amino acids. V was trimmed by 4 bases and J by 7 bases, leaving 14 bases between them. The germline CDR1 and CDR2 sequences are MNHNS and SASEGT. This entry belongs to a study of vaccination and CD4 T cells after COVID-19. Study-level background: The stimulating agents, overlapping spike peptides, came from SARS-CoV-2, HCoV-NL63, HCoV-OC43 and HCoV-229E.

This receptor was identified in a human donor in good health. The sequenced material came from CD4+ T cells from blood, cultured in vitro. The chain links TRBV6-1 to TRBJ1-5; D remains unclear. The CDR3 coding sequence is TGTGCCAGCAGTGGCAGCGCGGGCCGGCAGCCCCAGCATTTT. It specifies CASSGSAGRQPQHF.